The T cell receptor beta chain described here comes from a study of Ad26.COV2.S vaccination and SARS-CoV-2 variants. Whole-study context: Participants got Ad26.COV2.S intramuscularly, once or twice 56 days apart. Study outcomes and limitations: A substantial breadth of spike-specific CD8+ and CD4+ T cell responses after vaccination has been reported.

Treatment described: about 20 received Ad26.COV2.S at low or high dose, single or two shots; 5 received placebo; per-sample allocation not given. Collection of samples fell on day 63 after the first vaccine or placebo injection. The donor was a Boston adult aged 18-55 years. An Ad26 vector carrying the Wuhan-strain SARS-CoV-2 spike served as the vaccine. Libraries were prepared by immunoSEQ multiplex PCR; TCRdb keeps only in-frame clonotypes and omits some of them. Seen here are 350,000 to 450,000 clones, roughly 90% observed once, and the top ten hold approximately 1.7%. A note on this clone: Its antigen is unknown.

Looked up from germline, CDR1 is SGHRS and CDR2 is YFSETQ. CDR3 length: 15 residues. Trimming cost V 7 bases and J 4 bases, with 18 bases left between them. This TCR derives from a person between 18 and 60 years old who received the Ad26.COV2.S COVID-19 vaccine or a placebo. The chain carries TRBV5-1 and TRBJ2-1; D is perhaps TRBD2 (7 bases). Sequenced here: peripheral blood, sampled in a trial of Ad26.COV2.S vaccine versus placebo. Here the CDR3 reads CASSQQGSGYNEQFF. CDR3 DNA: TGCGCCAGCTCCCAACAGGGTAGCGGGTACAATGAGCAGTTCTTC.